The 20 T cell receptor beta chains below were found in one sample sequenced in a study of beta chain features in type 1 diabetes. Every bit of the isolated RNA underwent reverse transcription, so sequencing read expressed TCRB transcripts. Using immunoSEQ multiplex PCR, the repertoire was profiled, and TCRdb retains in-frame clones only, with some absent. The table has about 13,000 clones, about half seen once. Sequenced sample: stem cell memory CD4+ T cells from blood. The receptors stem from a man aged 18 to 29 in good health.

The chain links TRBV7-9 to TRBJ1-3; D gene uncertain. The CDR3 has 16 residues. Germline-derived CDR1 and CDR2 are SEHNR and FQNEAQ (reference sequence). V lost 1 base and J 1 base, leaving 11 bases between the germline ends. CDR3 sequence reads: CASSLEAGSSGNTIYF. In DNA, the CDR3 is TGTGCCAGCAGCTTAGAAGCGGGGTCATCTGGAAACACCATATATTTT.

The J gene is TRBJ1-4, the V gene TRBV19; 11 bases line up with TRBD1. This CDR3 contains 15 residues. Germline V gives CDR1 LNHDA, CDR2 SQIVND (reference sequence). Trimming took 6 bases from V and 8 from J; bases not matched to a gene: 8. The CDR3 bases are TGTGCCAGTAGGCAACCGGGACAGGGGGACGAAAAACTGTTTTTT. It encodes CASRQPGQGDEKLFF.

The chain recombines TRBV25-1 with TRBJ2-6; the D is unclear. Looked up from germline, CDR1 is MGHDK and CDR2 is SYGVNS. Trimming removed 3 bases from V and 6 bases from J, with 9 bases in between. The CDR3 consists of 14 residues. The CDR3 loop reads CASSDNSLANVLTF. CDR3 coding DNA: TGTGCCAGCAGTGACAACTCTTTGGCCAACGTCCTGACTTTC.

The chain joins TRBV19 to TRBJ2-2, with 7 nucleotides matching TRBD1. Looked up from germline, CDR1 is LNHDA and CDR2 is SQIVND (reference sequence). There are 14 residues in the CDR3. J lost 0 bases, V lost 8 bases, and 3 bases had no gene match. The CDR3 reads CASVGQSNTGELFF. As DNA, the CDR3 is TGTGCCAGTGTGGGACAGTCGAACACCGGGGAGCTGTTTTTT. Full variable domain (rest looked up from reference TRBV19 and TRBJ2-2): DGGITQSPKYLFRKEGQNVTLSCEQNLNHDAMYWYRQDPGQGLRLIYYSQIVNDFQKGDIAEGYSVSREKKESFPLTVTSAQKNPTAFYLCASVGQSNTGELFFGEGSRLTVL.

The chain couples TRBV5-5 to TRBJ1-2; D is ambiguous. The CDR3 runs 15 residues. Trimming left V 0 bases short and J 5 bases short, with 14 bases between. The V gene's germline CDR1 is SGHKS and CDR2 YYEKEE (reference sequence). This chain's CDR3 is CASSLALSGAYGYTF. The CDR3 DNA follows: TGTGCCAGCAGCTTGGCCTTGAGTGGAGCGTATGGCTACACCTTC.

This clone was counted between two and nine times. The chain links TRBV4-3 to TRBJ2-2, with D tentatively TRBD1 (6 bases). Deletions cut 0 bases from V and 7 bases from J, with 12 bases between. From germline, CDR1 is LGHNA and CDR2 YSLEER. This CDR3 region has 15 residues. CDR3 DNA: TGCGCCAGCAGCCAAGATTTGGGGGCGGGCGGGGAGCTGTTTTTT. Translating it yields CASSQDLGAGGELFF.

This chain uses TRBV11-2 with TRBJ1-2; 11 bases are a match to TRBD1. The CDR3 runs to 15 residues. V trimming: 7 bases; J trimming: 4 bases; junction bases outside the gene matches: 8. Germline V gene sequence: CDR1 SGHAT, CDR2 FQNNGV. In DNA, the CDR3 is TGTGCCAGCACCCGAGGGACAGGGGGGACCTATGGCTACACCTTC. Translation gives CASTRGTGGTYGYTF.

The genes are TRBV27 and TRBJ2-6, with D perhaps matching TRBD2 (6 bases). The CDR3 loop spans 16 amino acids. Germline CDR1 MNHEY, CDR2 SMNVEV (reference sequence). Trimming took 3 bases from V and 2 from J, leaving 11 bases between them. The CDR3 DNA follows: TGTGCCAGCAGTTTTTATGGAGGGACTGGGGCCAACGTCCTGACTTTC. The encoded protein is CASSFYGGTGANVLTF.

J is TRBJ2-5 and V is TRBV7-6, with 7 bases that match TRBD2. J was trimmed by 5 bases and V by 1 base; bases with no gene match: 13. There are 17 residues in the CDR3. Germline CDR1 reads SGHVS; CDR2 reads FNYEAQ. The DNA for the CDR3 is TGTGCCAGCAGCTTAGTGTACCGGGACTACCGCGGGGAGACCCAGTACTTC. Its translation is CASSLVYRDYRGETQYF.

This clone was seen only once. This rearrangement joins TRBV19 to TRBJ1-5, with D unclear. V lost 3 bases and J lost 5, with 5 bases in between. The germline CDR1 and CDR2 sequences are LNHDA and SQIVND (reference sequence). This CDR3 has 12 amino acids. CDR3 nucleotides: TGTGCCAGTAGTATTACGGATCAGCCCCAGCATTTT. It specifies CASSITDQPQHF.

The chain couples TRBV10-3 to TRBJ1-1, with 7 positions matching TRBD1. The CDR3 sequence is 15 residues long. Germline-derived CDR1 and CDR2 are ENHRY and SYGVKD. V lost 3 bases and J lost 1; bases outside the gene matches: 5. CDR3 region: CAISEEGAPNTEAFF. CDR3 DNA sequence: TGTGCCATCAGTGAAGAGGGGGCTCCGAACACTGAAGCTTTCTTT.

This chain joins TRBV28 and TRBJ2-1; tentative D call: TRBD1 (6 bases). Germline V gene lookup returns CDR1 MDHEN and CDR2 SYDVKM. V was shortened by 4 bases and J by 3 bases, with 10 bases between the two germline ends. The CDR3 spans 14 residues. In DNA form, the CDR3 reads TGTGCCAGCAGTTCTGGGGGCTTCTACAATGAGCAGTTCTTC. Amino acid sequence: CASSSGGFYNEQFF.

The V call is TRBV11-2, the J call TRBJ2-7; TRBD1 might be the D (6 bases). The V end lost 4 bases, the J end lost 2 bases, and 12 bases lay between the germline ends. This CDR3 spans 14 amino acids. Germline V gene lookup returns CDR1 SGHAT and CDR2 FQNNGV. CDR3 sequence reads: CASSWGTGTYEQYF. CDR3 in DNA: TGTGCCAGCAGCTGGGGTACAGGGACCTACGAGCAGTACTTC.

This clone came up once. This rearrangement joins TRBV2 to TRBJ2-7, with D tentatively TRBD2 (5 bases). The germline V and J ends were trimmed by 2 bases and 2 bases, with 10 bases remaining between them. The CDR3 length is 14 residues. Per germline, CDR1 SNHLY and CDR2 FYNNEI. This CDR3 is CASSESDFTYEQYF. As DNA, the CDR3 is TGTGCCAGCAGTGAATCGGACTTCACCTACGAGCAGTACTTC.

This clone occurred a few times. The chain carries TRBV19 and TRBJ2-7; a weak D match, TRBD1 (6 bases). Germline V gene sequence: CDR1 LNHDA, CDR2 SQIVND (reference sequence). V dropped 3 bases and J dropped 3 bases, with 9 bases sitting between them. The CDR3 extends over 13 amino acids. The CDR3 region is CASSMQGGYEQYF. The CDR3 bases are TGTGCCAGTAGTATGCAAGGGGGCTACGAGCAGTACTTC.

The chain is built from TRBV7-9 and TRBJ1-2, with 7 bases fitting TRBD1. CDR1 is SEHNR and CDR2 is FQNEAQ in the germline V gene (reference sequence). J was trimmed by 6 bases and V by 4 bases; bases with no gene match: 5. The CDR3 is 13 amino acids. CDR3 coding DNA: TGTGCCAGCAGCTGGAGACAGGGCGATGGCTACACCTTC. Its protein is CASSWRQGDGYTF. The full variable domain, in which reference TRBV7-9 and TRBJ1-2 provide the parts outside the CDR3, is DTGVSQNPRHKITKRGQNVTFRCDPISEHNRLYWYRQTLGQGPEFLTYFQNEAQLEKSRLLSDRFSAERPKGSFSTLEIQRTEQGDSAMYLCASSWRQGDGYTFGSGTRLTVV.

The rearrangement joins TRBV7-2 to TRBJ2-2; no clear D. This CDR3 comprises 12 residues. Germline lookup yields CDR1 SGHTA and CDR2 FQGNSA. Between the trimmed V and J ends, which lost 6 bases and 8 bases, there was a span of 10 bases. CDR3 DNA: TGTGCCAGCAGTCGAATAGAGGGGGAGCTGTTTTTT. The encoded protein is CASSRIEGELFF.

Turning to this clone: The junction departs from the called germline gene at one end, perhaps through a read error. The gene calls are TRBV27 and TRBJ2-1; 8 bases match TRBD2. Germline CDR1 MNHEY, CDR2 SMNVEV (reference sequence). The CDR3 has 17 amino acids. CDR3 nucleotides: TGTGCCGGCAGTTTATCGGGTCTCGGGGGGGCGGTGAGCGAGCAGTTCTTC. This encodes CAGSLSGLGGAVSEQFF.

V is TRBV9 and J is TRBJ2-3; TRBD2 agrees at 9 bases. V lost 4 bases to trimming and J lost 0 bases; unmatched junction nucleotides: 6. Germline V gene data show CDR1 as SGDLS and CDR2 as YYNGEE. There are 16 residues in the CDR3. Here the CDR3 DNA reads TGTGCCAGCAGCACTGGGACTAGCAGTAGCACAGATACGCAGTATTTT. Translating gives CASSTGTSSSTDTQYF.

The V call is TRBV5-6, the J call TRBJ2-3; 14 nucleotides agree with TRBD2. The CDR3 has 17 amino acids. V was pared by 4 bases and J by 0 bases, with 4 bases of the junction left unmatched. CDR1 is SGHDT, CDR2 YYEEEE, per germline. The CDR3 DNA is TGTGCCAGCAGCCGAAGACTAGCGGGGGGGAGCACAGATACGCAGTATTTT. As protein: CASSRRLAGGSTDTQYF.